Listed below are T cell receptor beta chains from one sample, sequenced in a study of T cells in Graves' hyperthyroidism and ophthalmopathy. TCRdb recomputed calls from the multiplex PCR reads with MiXCR, one row per CDR3 protein. Among some 530,000 distinct CDR3 sequences listed, 20% to 25% were seen once. What was sequenced was blood. The receptors shown here come from a woman in her 70s with Graves' ophthalmopathy. Both conserved end residues are part of each CDR3. Fields, in order: D gene, V gene, clone size, J gene, CDR3 DNA, CDR3 protein. A D gene is named only where the DNA matches it firmly. Where a row states a size, it is once, few, many or the class of an expanded clone; other rows omit it.

>NA|TRBV6-2/TRBV6-3|NA|TRBJ1-2
TGTGCCAGCAGTTACGGCCAGGGACGGGGCTACACCTTC
CASSYGQGRGYTF
>TRBD2|TRBV6-1|NA|TRBJ2-2
TGTGCCAGCAGTTCCCCGGGGGGGGGCAGGAGCACCGGGGAGCTGTTTTTT
CASSSPGGGRSTGELFF
>TRBD2|TRBV30|few|TRBJ2-3
TGTGCCTCCGGGACTAGCGGGAGCACAGATACGCAGTATTTT
CASGTSGSTDTQYF
>TRBD2|TRBV6-5|many|TRBJ2-1
TGTGCCAGCAGTTACTCCGGACTAGCGGGAGTCTACAATGAGCAGTTCTTC
CASSYSGLAGVYNEQFF
>NA|TRBV5-5|many|TRBJ2-3
TGTGCCAGCACCCTCGGGAGCACAGATACGCAGTATTTT
CASTLGSTDTQYF
>NA|TRBV30|few|TRBJ2-1
TGTGCCTGGGCTCGAGGGGCGGGTTTATACAATGAGCAGTTCTTC
CAWARGAGLYNEQFF
>NA|TRBV7-8|many|TRBJ2-5
TGTGCCAGCAGCGCCAGGGTTTTGGGAGAGACCCAGTACTTC
CASSARVLGETQYF
>NA|TRBV7-8|many|TRBJ2-7
TGTGCCAGCAGCTCAGGGACACCAATACAGCGACCCGAGCAGTACTTC
CASSSGTPIQRPEQYF
>TRBD2|TRBV6-1|few|TRBJ2-1
TGTGCCAGCAGGGGACTAGCGGGAGCCCATGAGCAGTTCTTC
CASRGLAGAHEQFF
>TRBD2|TRBV7-9|NA|TRBJ2-1
TGTGCCAGCAGCCCCATTCCGGTCGGGAGGGGCGACAATGAGCAGTTCTTC
CASSPIPVGRGDNEQFF
>NA|TRBV5-1|few|TRBJ2-3
TGCGCCAGCAGCTTGGAAAGTGGGGGCTTAAGCACAGATACGCAGTATTTT
CASSLESGGLSTDTQYF
>NA|TRBV28|few|TRBJ1-1
TGTGCCAGCAGTTTAAGGCAGGTGAACACTGAAGCTTTCTTT
CASSLRQVNTEAFF
>TRBD2|TRBV27|NA|TRBJ2-1
TGTGCCAGCAACCCCGGGGGGGGGTATGAGCAGTTCTTC
CASNPGGGYEQFF
>TRBD2|TRBV6-1|many|TRBJ2-2
TGTGCCAGCAGTTTGACTAGCGGGAGTTCCCCCGGGGAGCTGTTTTTT
CASSLTSGSSPGELFF
>TRBD2|TRBV2|NA|TRBJ2-1
TGTGCCAGCAGTGATTTAGTCGGGCGGGAGGCCTCCTACAATGAGCAGTTCTTC
CASSDLVGREASYNEQFF
>NA|TRBV5-1|once|TRBJ1-1
TGCGCCAGCAGCTTGGGACTACCGAACACTGAAGCTTTCTTT
CASSLGLPNTEAFF
>TRBD1|TRBV28|NA|TRBJ2-7
TGTGCCAGCTCACCAGGGCAGGGGGTGAACTACGAGCAGTACTTC
CASSPGQGVNYEQYF
>NA|TRBV19|few|TRBJ1-1
TGTGCCAGTAGTACCGGGCCTCCGGGAAGGACTGAAGCTTTCTTT
CASSTGPPGRTEAFF
>NA|TRBV9|few|TRBJ1-6
TGTGCCAGCAGCAACCTCCATGGTTTTGCTTCACCCCTCCACTTT
CASSNLHGFASPLHF
>NA|TRBV30|few|TRBJ2-5
TGTGCCTGGAGCCCTACCGTCCCCCAAGAGACCCAGTACTTC
CAWSPTVPQETQYF
>TRBD1|TRBV19|NA|TRBJ1-1
TGTGCCAGTAGTGTTCAGGGGGCTCGAGCTTTCTTT
CASSVQGARAFF
>TRBD1|TRBV6-1|few|TRBJ2-7
TGTGCCAGCAGCCGTGTGGGACAGGGGACCTACGAGCAGTACTTC
CASSRVGQGTYEQYF
>NA|TRBV28|many|TRBJ1-5
TGTGCCAGCAGTTCTCTGGAAAAAGGGGGACGGCAGCCCCAGCATTTT
CASSSLEKGGRQPQHF
>NA|TRBV3-1|NA|TRBJ1-5
TGTGCCAGCAGCCAGGGATCGGATCGCAATCAGCCCCAGCATTTT
CASSQGSDRNQPQHF
>TRBD1|TRBV29-1|many|TRBJ1-1
TGCAGCGTGACGGACAGGCTGAACACTGAAGCTTTCTTT
CSVTDRLNTEAFF
>NA|TRBV2|many|TRBJ2-2
TGTGCCAGCAGTGTCCAGGGTCCCACCGGGGAGCTGTTTTTT
CASSVQGPTGELFF
>TRBD1|TRBV5-1|NA|TRBJ1-2
TGCGCCAGCAGCTTGGACCACCAGGGGGCCTATGGCTACACCTTC
CASSLDHQGAYGYTF
>TRBD1|TRBV29-1|few|TRBJ2-7
TGCAGCGTTGGGCGGGACAGGGGCCTCTACGAGCAGTACTTC
CSVGRDRGLYEQYF
>NA|TRBV29-1|NA|TRBJ2-4
TGCAGCGTTCAGGGAGGAAACATTCAGTACTTC
CSVQGGNIQYF
>NA|TRBV11-1|many|TRBJ2-5
TGTGCCAGCAGCAGGGATAGCGGAATAATAAGAGGGACCCAGTACTTC
CASSRDSGIIRGTQYF
>TRBD2|TRBV20-1|NA|TRBJ2-3
TGCAGTGCCTTAGGGATAGCGGGATCCACAGATACGCAGTATTTT
CSALGIAGSTDTQYF
>NA|TRBV18|few|TRBJ1-4
TGTGCCAGCTCACCGCAGATTTCGAATGAAAAACTGTTTTTT
CASSPQISNEKLFF
>NA|TRBV12-5|few|TRBJ2-1
TGTGCTAGTGGTTTGGAAACCGGGTCAATCATCCCCAGCAATGAGCAGTTCTTC
CASGLETGSIIPSNEQFF
>NA|TRBV20-1|few|TRBJ1-2
TGCAGTGCCGGTGACCGGGACATCCTATACTACACCTTC
CSAGDRDILYYTF
>NA|TRBV5-6|few|TRBJ2-5
TGTGCCAGCAGCCCTACCCCAAGAAACCAAGAGACCCAGTACTTC
CASSPTPRNQETQYF
>NA|TRBV20-1|few|TRBJ2-7
TGCAGTGCTGTCACCACCCCTTTGACCGACGAGCAGTACTTC
CSAVTTPLTDEQYF
>NA|TRBV5-1|NA|TRBJ2-1
TGCGCCAGCAGCGAGCAGGAGATTGGGGAGCAGTTCTTC
CASSEQEIGEQFF
>NA|TRBV20-1|many|TRBJ1-1
TGCAGTGCTAGGGGAGGAGGAGGGAACACTGAAGCTTTCTTT
CSARGGGGNTEAFF
>TRBD1|TRBV6-5|NA|TRBJ2-7
TGTGCCAGCAGTTACTCTTGGGGGACAGGGGATTACGAGCAGTACTTC
CASSYSWGTGDYEQYF
>NA|TRBV24-1|NA|TRBJ2-1
TGTGCCACTGGGACTTTTGATGAGCAGTTCTTC
CATGTFDEQFF
>NA|TRBV7-2|NA|TRBJ2-5
TGTGCCAGCAGCTCAAATTATTGGACCGAGTACCAAGAGACCCAGTACTTC
CASSSNYWTEYQETQYF
>TRBD1|TRBV30|few|TRBJ1-6
TGTGCCTGGAGTGTATCGGCAGGGGGAAATTCACCCCTCCACTTT
CAWSVSAGGNSPLHF
>NA|TRBV6-1|many|TRBJ2-1
TGTGCCAGCAGTGCTGGGTCCTACAATGAGCAGTTCTTC
CASSAGSYNEQFF
>NA|TRBV29-1|NA|TRBJ2-5
TGCAGTGTTTTGGAAGGACAGTCCCTAATGCTAGAGACCCAGTACTTC
CSVLEGQSLMLETQYF
>TRBD1|TRBV6-1|few|TRBJ1-1
TGTGCCAGCAGTGAACAACTACAGGGGAAGAACACTGAAGCTTTCTTT
CASSEQLQGKNTEAFF
>NA|TRBV6-1|few|TRBJ2-7
TGTGCCAGCAGCCCTAAGGGTTGGAGCGAGCAGTACTTC
CASSPKGWSEQYF
>NA|TRBV20-1|few|TRBJ2-1
TGCAGTGCTAGACCCCACCCCCTGGGGAATGAGCAGTTCTTC
CSARPHPLGNEQFF
>NA|TRBV7-2|many|TRBJ1-2
TGTGCCAGCAGCTTAGTGGGTCAGGGTGGCTATGGCTACACCTTC
CASSLVGQGGYGYTF
>NA|TRBV30|NA|TRBJ1-4
TGTGCCTGGAGTGGCGATTTGTATGAAAAACTGTTTTTT
CAWSGDLYEKLFF
>NA|TRBV19|NA|TRBJ2-1
TGTGCCAGTACCCCCGACTACAATGAGCAGTTCTTC
CASTPDYNEQFF
>TRBD1|TRBV18|NA|TRBJ2-7
TGTGCCAGGTCACCGATCCGGGACAGCTACGAGCAGTACTTC
CARSPIRDSYEQYF
>NA|TRBV11-3|NA|TRBJ2-7
TGTGCCAGCAGCTTAACGGGCGCTTCCTACGAGCAGTACTTC
CASSLTGASYEQYF
>NA|TRBV20-1|few|TRBJ2-5
TGCAGTGCTAGAGAAGGCAGGGGCAGACAGTACTTC
CSAREGRGRQYF